This TCR beta chain appears in the sequencing data of a study of radiotherapy plus CTLA-4 blockade in lung cancer. Overall study context: 15% to 20% of enrolled patients responded objectively, and over 30% had disease control.

People whose metastatic non-small-cell lung cancer was chemo-refractory got focal radiation along with CTLA-4 blockade by ipilimumab. Whole-study results and caveats: Early shifts in blood T cell clones, with interferon-beta, reportedly predicted response best. There was expansion of tumor-derived TCR clones in blood after radiotherapy plus ipilimumab.

Concerning this clone: Its antigen is still unknown.

Libraries were prepared by immunoSEQ multiplex PCR; TCRdb keeps only in-frame clonotypes and omits some of them. The table lists tens of thousands of clones, under 80% of them singletons, with 3.5% to 4.5% in the top ten. This receptor was taken from a human donor with non-small cell lung cancer who had a partial response to radiotherapy plus ipilimumab. Some clones in this sample may be carry-over from other donors' samples. The material sequenced was peripheral blood, taken from a patient treated with radiotherapy plus ipilimumab.

CDR3 bases: TGTGCCAGCAGACTATATAACCTGGACACTGAAGCTTTCTTT. This codes for CASRLYNLDTEAFF. The chain links TRBV6-4 to TRBJ1-1; D gene uncertain. The CDR3 consists of 14 residues. The germline V and J ends were trimmed by 6 bases and 3 bases, with 14 bases remaining between them. From germline, CDR1 is MRHNA and CDR2 SNTAGT.